These 15 T cell receptor beta chains share one sample of origin, sequenced in a study of glioma-infiltrating T cells after dendritic cell vaccination. Sequenced by immunoSEQ multiplex PCR; TCRdb stores in-frame clones only, minus some. This sample has over 55,000 clones, with around 86% found just once. Source: blood, taken before dendritic cell vaccination. All receptors come from a human donor with glioblastoma.

The V call is TRBV25-1, the J call TRBJ2-5, with 7 bases matching TRBD1. Per the germline V gene, CDR1 is MGHDK and CDR2 is SYGVNS. The V segment lost 6 bases and the J segment 3 bases; nucleotides outside the gene matches: 10. The CDR3 length is 15 residues. CDR3 DNA sequence: TGTGCCAGCAGAACTTCAACCGGGACAGAAGAGACCCAGTACTTC. It encodes CASRTSTGTEETQYF.

The rearrangement uses TRBV6-1 and TRBJ2-2, with a weak D call TRBD1 (6 bases). The V and J ends lost 6 bases and 1 base respectively, with 9 bases between them. Germline V gene sequence: CDR1 MNHNS, CDR2 SASEGT. The CDR3 is 14 amino acids. The CDR3 coding sequence is TGTGCCAGCAGGGCGACAGGGAACACCGGGGAGCTGTTTTTT. Protein sequence: CASRATGNTGELFF.

This clone occurred once. CDR3 DNA: TGTGCCAGCAGCTTCGGGACATTTTCCTACGAGCAGTACTTC. It is translated as CASSFGTFSYEQYF. This rearrangement joins TRBV7-2 to TRBJ2-7, with TRBD1 as a possible D gene (6 bases). V lost 3 bases and J 1 base, leaving 10 bases between the germline ends. The CDR3 is made up of 14 amino acids. Germline CDR1 is SGHTA and CDR2 is FQGNSA.

This chain links TRBV30 with TRBJ2-3, with a weak D call TRBD1 (6 bases). Looked up from germline, CDR1 is GTSNPN and CDR2 is SVGIG (reference sequence). The V and J ends lost 2 bases and 8 bases respectively, with 14 bases between them. There are 13 residues in the CDR3. The CDR3 DNA follows: TGTGCCTGGAGTCTCGGGACAACCGGTACGCAGTATTTT. The encoded protein is CAWSLGTTGTQYF.

In this sample, this clone turned up a few times. CDR3 amino acids: CARILPAGNTIYF. As DNA, the CDR3 is TGTGCCAGGATCCTGCCGGCTGGAAACACCATATATTTT. The V call is TRBV27, the J call TRBJ1-3; D unclear. With 9 bases removed from V and 2 bases from J, the gap between germline ends came to 11 bases. The germline CDR1 and CDR2 sequences are MNHEY and SMNVEV (reference sequence). The CDR3 is 13 residues long.

The chain recombines TRBV2 with TRBJ1-1; D is unresolved. Trimming removed 7 bases from V and 0 bases from J, with 6 bases in between. CDR3 length: 12 residues. Germline-derived CDR1 and CDR2 are SNHLY and FYNNEI. CDR3 amino acids: CASMRMNTEAFF. The CDR3, as DNA: TGTGCCAGCATGAGGATGAACACTGAAGCTTTCTTT.

The rearrangement uses TRBV9 and TRBJ1-4; D ambiguous. V lost 4 bases and J 8 bases, leaving 6 bases between the germline ends. This CDR3 region has 11 residues. The germline gives CDR1 SGDLS, CDR2 YYNGEE. The CDR3 protein is CASSSGEKLFF. As DNA, the CDR3 is TGTGCCAGCAGCTCGGGGGAAAAACTGTTTTTT.

This clone appeared a single time. The rearrangement joins TRBV7-2 to TRBJ1-3, with no clear D. Trimming removed 2 bases from V and 4 bases from J, with 9 bases in between. The germline V gene encodes CDR1 SGHTA and CDR2 FQGNSA. The CDR3 extends over 14 amino acids. CDR3 sequence: CASSLINPGNTIYF. CDR3 coding DNA: TGTGCCAGCAGCTTAATTAATCCGGGAAACACCATATATTTT.

The chain carries TRBV5-1 and TRBJ1-3; 7 bases fit TRBD1. The length of the CDR3 is 15 residues. Trimming took 1 base from V and 4 from J; bases not matched to a gene: 5. Per germline, CDR1 SGHRS and CDR2 YFSETQ. Here the CDR3 reads CASSLTGELGNTIYF. CDR3 DNA: TGCGCCAGCAGCTTGACAGGGGAGTTGGGAAACACCATATATTTT.

The J gene is TRBJ2-7, the V gene TRBV18; possibly TRBD1 for D (6 bases). V was clipped by 0 bases and J by 2 bases, with 11 bases between them. The germline CDR1 and CDR2 sequences are KGHSH and LQKENI. This CDR3 spans 15 amino acids. In DNA, the CDR3 is TGTGCCAGCTCACCACCGGGCAGGGGCACCTACGAGCAGTACTTC. It specifies CASSPPGRGTYEQYF.

The chain has TRBV4-2 and TRBJ1-2, with D possibly matching TRBD1 (6 bases). CDR1 LGHNA and CDR2 YNFKEQ come from the germline V gene. The CDR3 sequence is 15 residues long. V lost 3 bases and J 3 bases, leaving 14 bases between the germline ends. Written as DNA, the CDR3 is TGTGCCAGCAGCCAGGCAGGGGCAATCGACTATGGCTACACCTTC. Its translation: CASSQAGAIDYGYTF.

The V gene is TRBV6-1, the J gene TRBJ1-5, with 8 positions matching TRBD1. V was clipped by 7 bases and J by 2 bases; unmatched bases: 7. Germline CDR1 reads MNHNS; CDR2 reads SASEGT. The CDR3 is 15 amino acids. Written as DNA, the CDR3 is TGTGCCAGCACCTCGGACAGGGCGGGCAATCAGCCCCAGCATTTT. This codes for CASTSDRAGNQPQHF.

V gene TRBV19 combines with J gene TRBJ2-3, with no clear D. V lost 4 bases and J 6 bases, leaving 8 bases between the germline ends. This CDR3 region has 12 residues. Germline CDR1 reads LNHDA; CDR2 reads SQIVND (reference sequence). In nucleotides, the CDR3 is TGTGCCAGTAGTACAGACCGGGATACGCAGTATTTT. It yields the protein CASSTDRDTQYF.

The rearrangement joins TRBV5-1 to TRBJ1-1, with a weak D call TRBD1 (6 bases). Between the trimmed V and J ends, which lost 4 bases and 5 bases, there was a span of 18 bases. Germline V gene data show CDR1 as SGHRS and CDR2 as YFSETQ. This CDR3 spans 15 amino acids. The CDR3 here is CASSPHGGRLTEAFF. The CDR3 DNA is TGCGCCAGCAGCCCTCACGGGGGGCGTCTTACTGAAGCTTTCTTT.

A single count supports this clone. The rearrangement uses TRBV4-3 and TRBJ2-1; 7 bases align to TRBD1. The germline V gene encodes CDR1 LGHNA and CDR2 YSLEER. Unmatched junction bases numbered 13, after V lost 4 bases and J lost 10 bases. The CDR3 has 15 residues. The CDR3 DNA sequence: TGCGCCAGCAGCCCTTCGGACAGGCGGGTTTGGGAGCAGTTCTTC. It translates to CASSPSDRRVWEQFF.